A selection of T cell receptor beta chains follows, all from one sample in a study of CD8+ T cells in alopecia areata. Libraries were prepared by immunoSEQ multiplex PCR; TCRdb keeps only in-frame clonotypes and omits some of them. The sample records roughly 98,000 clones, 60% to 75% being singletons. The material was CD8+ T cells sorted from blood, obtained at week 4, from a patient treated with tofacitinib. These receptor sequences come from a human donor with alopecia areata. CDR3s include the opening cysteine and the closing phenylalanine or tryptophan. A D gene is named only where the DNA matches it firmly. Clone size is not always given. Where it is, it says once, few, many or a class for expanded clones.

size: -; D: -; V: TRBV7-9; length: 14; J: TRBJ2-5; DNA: TGTGCCAGCAGCTTAGAAACCTCCCCGGAGACCCAGTACTTC; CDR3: CASSLETSPETQYF
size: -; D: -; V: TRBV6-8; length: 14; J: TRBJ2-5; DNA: TGTGCCAGCACCCAAGCCCTGTACCAAGAGACCCAGTACTTC; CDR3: CASTQALYQETQYF
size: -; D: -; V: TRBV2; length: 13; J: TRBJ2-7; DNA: TGTGCCAGCACGCGACAGCGACTCTACGAGCAGTACTTC; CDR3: CASTRQRLYEQYF
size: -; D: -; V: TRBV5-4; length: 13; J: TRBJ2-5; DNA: TGTGCCAGCAGCCCACAGGGCGAAGAGACCCAGTACTTC; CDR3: CASSPQGEETQYF
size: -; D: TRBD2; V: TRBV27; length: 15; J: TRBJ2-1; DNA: TGTGCCAGCAGTTCCACTAGCGGGAGCGCTTTCCTGCAGTTCTTC; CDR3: CASSSTSGSAFLQFF
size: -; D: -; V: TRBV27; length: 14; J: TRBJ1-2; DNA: TGTGCCAGCAGTTTTTCGGGGACTAACTATGGCTACACCTTC; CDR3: CASSFSGTNYGYTF
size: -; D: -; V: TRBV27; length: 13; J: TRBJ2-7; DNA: TGTGCCAGCAGTTTGGTACTAGGCAACGAGCAGTACTTC; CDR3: CASSLVLGNEQYF
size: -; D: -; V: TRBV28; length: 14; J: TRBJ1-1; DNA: TGTGCCAGCAGTTTGGGGGGCGCGAACACTGAAGCTTTCTTT; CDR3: CASSLGGANTEAFF
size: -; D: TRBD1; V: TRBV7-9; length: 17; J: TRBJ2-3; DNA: TGTGCCAGCAGCTGGCCCGGGACAGGGTTTCGCACAGATACGCAGTATTTT; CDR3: CASSWPGTGFRTDTQYF
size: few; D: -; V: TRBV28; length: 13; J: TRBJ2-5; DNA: TGTGCCAGCAGTTTCCAGGGTCCGGAGACCCAGTACTTC; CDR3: CASSFQGPETQYF
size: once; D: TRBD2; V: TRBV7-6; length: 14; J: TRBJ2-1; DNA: TGTGCCAGCAGTCTGGTGGGCGGGGGCAATGAGCAGTTCTTC; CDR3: CASSLVGGGNEQFF
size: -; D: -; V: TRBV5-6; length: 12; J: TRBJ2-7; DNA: TGTGCCAGCAGCTTGGGTCAGCTCGAGCAGTACTTC; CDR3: CASSLGQLEQYF
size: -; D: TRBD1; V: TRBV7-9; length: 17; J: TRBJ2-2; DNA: TGTGCCAGCAGCTCCGGACAGGCCGACCCTAACACCGGGGAGCTGTTTTTT; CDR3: CASSSGQADPNTGELFF
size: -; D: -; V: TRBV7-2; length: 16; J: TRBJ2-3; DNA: TGTGCCAGCAGCTTAGCCGGCGGGCCTAGCACAGATACGCAGTATTTT; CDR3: CASSLAGGPSTDTQYF
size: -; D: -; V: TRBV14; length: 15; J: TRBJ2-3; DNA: TGTGCCAGCAGTCTAACAAGACAGGGCACAGATACGCAGTATTTT; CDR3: CASSLTRQGTDTQYF
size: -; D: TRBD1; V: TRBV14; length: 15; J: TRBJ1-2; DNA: TGTGCCAGCAGCCGGGGACAGAACTTTAACTATGGCTACACCTTC; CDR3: CASSRGQNFNYGYTF
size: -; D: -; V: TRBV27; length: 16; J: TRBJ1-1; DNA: TGTGCCAGCAGTTTATTCCCGGGAGGCTTGAACACTGAAGCTTTCTTT; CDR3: CASSLFPGGLNTEAFF
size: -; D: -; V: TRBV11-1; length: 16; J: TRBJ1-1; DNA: TGTGCCAGCAGCCACGCCCCAAGGGAGATGAACACTGAAGCTTTCTTT; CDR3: CASSHAPREMNTEAFF
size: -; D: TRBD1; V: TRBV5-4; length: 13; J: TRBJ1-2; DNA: TGTGCCAGTAAGGAGGACAGGGACTATGGCTACACCTTC; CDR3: CASKEDRDYGYTF
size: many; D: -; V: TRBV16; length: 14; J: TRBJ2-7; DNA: TGTGCCAGCAGCCTCCCAGAAGTGTCCTACGAGCAGTACTTC; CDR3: CASSLPEVSYEQYF
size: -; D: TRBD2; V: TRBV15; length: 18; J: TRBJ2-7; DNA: TGTGCCACCAGCAGAGTTCGTCTAGCGGGAGGCCTCTCCTACGAGCAGTACTTC; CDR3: CATSRVRLAGGLSYEQYF
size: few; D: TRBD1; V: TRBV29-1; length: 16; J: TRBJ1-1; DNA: TGCAGCGTTGGGGCCTGGACAGGGGGCAGGGGAACTGAAGCTTTCTTT; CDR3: CSVGAWTGGRGTEAFF